In this sample, the clone carrying this TCR beta chain turned up a few times. The antigen remains undetermined. Cultured CD4+ T-cell DNA underwent Oncomine TCR Beta short-read sequencing. Genomic DNA extraction was carried out from cultured CD4+ T cells. TCRdb itself ran the PCR reads through MiXCR, one entry per CDR3 protein. The sample includes about 18,000 distinct CDR3 sequences, approximately 51% of them seen just once. The CDR3 is 13 residues long. The ends were cut back, 4 bases at V and 5 bases at J, with 12 bases in the middle. Looked up from germline, CDR1 is SGHRS and CDR2 is YFSETQ. Sample treatment: 10-day PBMC culture with coronavirus spike peptide pools or control peptides (ViraFEST assay). Peptide pool stimulation in ViraFEST expanded antigen-specific T cells, whose TCRs were then sequenced. The entry originates in a study of vaccination and CD4 T cells after COVID-19. Across the whole study: Convalescent individuals numbered four females and six males, two being Hispanic. Cells were stimulated with overlapping spike peptide pools from SARS-CoV-2, HCoV-NL63, HCoV-OC43 and HCoV-229E.

J is TRBJ2-5 and V is TRBV5-1; tentatively, D is TRBD2 (5 bases). Sequencing input: CD4+ T cells from blood, cultured in vitro. The clonotype was recovered from a human donor who had recovered from COVID-19. CDR3 nucleotides: TGCGCCAGCAGCATGGAGGAGAGTGAGACCCAGTACTTC. It encodes CASSMEESETQYF.